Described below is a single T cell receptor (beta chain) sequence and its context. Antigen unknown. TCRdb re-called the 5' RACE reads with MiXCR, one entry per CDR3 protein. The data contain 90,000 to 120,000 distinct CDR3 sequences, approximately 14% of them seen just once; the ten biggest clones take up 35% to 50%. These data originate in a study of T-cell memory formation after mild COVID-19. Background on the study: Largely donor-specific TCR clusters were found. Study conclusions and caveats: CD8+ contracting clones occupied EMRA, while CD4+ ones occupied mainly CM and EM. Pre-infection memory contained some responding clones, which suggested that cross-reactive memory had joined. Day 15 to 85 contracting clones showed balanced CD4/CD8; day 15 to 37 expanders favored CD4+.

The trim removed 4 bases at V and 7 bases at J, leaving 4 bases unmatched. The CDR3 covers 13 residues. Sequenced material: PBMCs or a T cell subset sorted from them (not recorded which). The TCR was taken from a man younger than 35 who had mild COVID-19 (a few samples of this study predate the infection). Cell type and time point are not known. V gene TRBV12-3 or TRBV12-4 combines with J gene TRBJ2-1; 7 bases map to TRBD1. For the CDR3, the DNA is TGTGCCAGCAGTTCACAGGGGTCTAATGAGCAGTTCTTC. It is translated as CASSSQGSNEQFF.